The rows below give T cell receptor beta chains drawn from one sample of a study of blood T cell repertoires in COVID-19. TCRdb's copy holds only in-frame clones and misses some; the assay was immunoSEQ multiplex PCR. This table has 150,000 to 190,000 clones, 80% to 90% appearing once. Sample: peripheral blood. The receptors were gathered from a middle-aged woman with acute or convalescent COVID-19. Each CDR3 is given with its conserved first and last residue. The D gene is left open where the match is weak. Rows may omit the clone size; those that give it use once, few, many or a size class.

clone_size,j_call,d_call,v_call,cdr3_nt,cdr3_aa
NA,TRBJ2-1,NA,TRBV2,TGTGCCAGCAGCTCAGGAGGACCATCGAACAATGAGCAGTTCTTC,CASSSGGPSNNEQFF
NA,TRBJ2-3,TRBD1,TRBV9,TGTGCCAGCAGCGAACAGGGGGCCGCCACAGATACGCAGTATTTT,CASSEQGAATDTQYF
NA,TRBJ2-7,NA,TRBV11-3,TGTGCCAGCAGCTTACTCGCCGTGAGCGAGCAGTACTTC,CASSLLAVSEQYF
NA,TRBJ1-5,NA,TRBV25-1,TGTGCCAGCCAACAGGATAGCAATCAGCCCCAGCATTTT,CASQQDSNQPQHF
NA,TRBJ1-6,NA,TRBV5-6,TGTGCCAGCAGCTTCAGGCAGGGGATCCGACCCCTCCACTTT,CASSFRQGIRPLHF
NA,TRBJ2-2,NA,TRBV6-4,TGTGCCAGCAAGGCTAGCGAGGGGAACACCGGGGAGCTGTTTTTT,CASKASEGNTGELFF
once,TRBJ2-7,NA,TRBV7-2,TGTGCCAGCAGCTTAGTAGGCGGGGGCTTCTACGAGCAGTACTTC,CASSLVGGGFYEQYF
NA,TRBJ1-2,NA,TRBV4-1,TGCGCCAGCAGCCGGGAGGTAGTGCCCTCATCGGGCTACACCTTC,CASSREVVPSSGYTF
once,TRBJ2-1,NA,TRBV18,TGTGCCAGCTCACCAGCCTGGGCTGTGTCCTACAATGAGCAGTTCTTC,CASSPAWAVSYNEQFF
NA,TRBJ2-7,TRBD2,TRBV4-1,TGCGCCAGCAGCCCCATAATGCCGGGACTAGCGGTGTACGAGCAGTACTTC,CASSPIMPGLAVYEQYF
NA,TRBJ1-6,TRBD1,TRBV27,TGTGCCAGCAGTTTATCGGGACAGTGGAATTCACCCCTCCACTTT,CASSLSGQWNSPLHF
NA,TRBJ1-2,NA,TRBV6-1,TGTGCCAGCAGTGAAGTCGTCGGTAACTATGGCTACACCTTC,CASSEVVGNYGYTF
NA,TRBJ1-2,TRBD1,TRBV6-5,TGTGCCAGCAGTTACGCTAGGACAGGACCCTATGGCTACACCTTC,CASSYARTGPYGYTF
NA,TRBJ2-7,TRBD1,TRBV7-9,TGTGCCAGCAGAAGGACAGGCGATAACTACGAGCAGTACTTC,CASRRTGDNYEQYF
NA,TRBJ2-2,TRBD2,TRBV28,TGTGCCAGCAGTTTGGCGGGAGTGAACACCGGGGAGCTGTTTTTT,CASSLAGVNTGELFF
NA,TRBJ2-5,TRBD2,TRBV24-1,TGTGCCACCAGTGAGAGGACTCGGGGGGAGTGGGAGACCCAGTACTTC,CATSERTRGEWETQYF
NA,TRBJ1-4,NA,TRBV19,TGTGCCAGTCGAGACTCGGCCAATGAAAAACTGTTTTTT,CASRDSANEKLFF
NA,TRBJ2-2,NA,TRBV3-1/TRBV3-2,TGTGCCAGCAGCCAAGTGAGGAGGAAAACCGGGGAGCTGTTTTTT,CASSQVRRKTGELFF
NA,TRBJ2-3,NA,TRBV5-1,TGCGCCAGCACGTTTTCTGGCCCCACAGATACGCAGTATTTT,CASTFSGPTDTQYF
NA,TRBJ2-5,TRBD1,TRBV24-1,TGTGCCACCAGTGACCCACTTACAGGGGGCTATGAGACCCAGTACTTC,CATSDPLTGGYETQYF
NA,TRBJ1-4,NA,TRBV5-1,TGCGCCAGCAGCTTGCAACCGACAGGAGCGCTACCCGATGAAAAACTGTTTTTT,CASSLQPTGALPDEKLFF
few,TRBJ1-6,TRBD1,TRBV11-2,TGTGCCAGCAGCTTAGATGAGGGACAGTATAATTCACCCCTCCACTTT,CASSLDEGQYNSPLHF
NA,TRBJ2-7,TRBD1,TRBV5-1,TGCGCCAGCAGCTTGGACCGGGACAGGGGGTACGAGCAGTACTTC,CASSLDRDRGYEQYF
few,TRBJ2-7,TRBD2,TRBV5-4,TGTGCCAGCAGCTTGGGGACGGCGGGGGGGCTCTACGAGCAGTACTTC,CASSLGTAGGLYEQYF
NA,TRBJ1-2,TRBD1,TRBV15,TGTGCCACCAGCAGAGGGGGACAGGTCTATGGCTACACCTTC,CATSRGGQVYGYTF
NA,TRBJ2-3,NA,TRBV7-3,TGTGCCAGCAGCTCAGGCCTAGCCACAGATACGCAGTATTTT,CASSSGLATDTQYF
NA,TRBJ2-1,TRBD1,TRBV3-1/TRBV3-2,TGTGCCAGCAGCCAAGTTAGGACAGGGGGATACAATGAGCAGTTCTTC,CASSQVRTGGYNEQFF
once,TRBJ1-2,NA,TRBV5-6,TGTGCCAGCAGCTTGAGACAGCCCTATGGCTACACCTTC,CASSLRQPYGYTF
NA,TRBJ2-6,NA,TRBV9,TGTGCCAGCAGCGAAACGCAGCGAAGTTCTGGGGCCAACGTCCTGACTTTC,CASSETQRSSGANVLTF
NA,TRBJ2-5,TRBD2,TRBV24-1,TGTGCCACCAGTGACCCGCGGGGGACTAGCGTAGAGACCCAGTACTTC,CATSDPRGTSVETQYF
NA,TRBJ2-7,NA,TRBV7-9,TGTGCCAGCTTAGGGGCGGGACTTATGAAAGCCTACTTC,CASLGAGLMKAYF
NA,TRBJ1-6,NA,TRBV4-2,TGTGCCAGCAGCCAAGAAGGAGGCCCCTATAATTCACCCCTCCACTTT,CASSQEGGPYNSPLHF
NA,TRBJ1-4,NA,TRBV27,TGTGCCAGCAGTCCTCAGGGTTTGCATGAAAAACTGTTTTTT,CASSPQGLHEKLFF
NA,TRBJ2-7,TRBD1,TRBV4-1,TGCGCCAGCAGCCAAGTGGGGGCCGGGACAGGCTACTACGAGCAGTACTTC,CASSQVGAGTGYYEQYF
NA,TRBJ1-6,NA,TRBV6-5,TGTGCCACTCCCGGCGGGGGTGATTCACCCCTCCACTTT,CATPGGGDSPLHF
NA,TRBJ1-2,TRBD1,TRBV9,TGTGCCAGCAGCGAGCGGACAGGGGCGAACTACACCTTC,CASSERTGANYTF
NA,TRBJ1-1,NA,TRBV12-5,TGTGCTAGTGGCCCAGACACTGAAGCTTTCTTT,CASGPDTEAFF
once,TRBJ1-1,TRBD1,TRBV27,TGTGCCAGCAGTCCGGACCAGAAATGGACAGGGGCATGGAACACTGAAGCTTTCTTT,CASSPDQKWTGAWNTEAFF
few,TRBJ2-2,TRBD2,TRBV7-3,TGTGCCAGCAGCGAACTAGCGGGAGGGCCAGCAGAGCTGTTTTTT,CASSELAGGPAELFF
NA,TRBJ1-1,NA,TRBV9,TGTGCCAGCAGCCAAACAGCGAACACTGAAGCTTTCTTT,CASSQTANTEAFF
few,TRBJ2-2,NA,TRBV2,TGTGCCAGCAGTATACAGTTCGGACAGAACACCGGGGAGCTGTTTTTT,CASSIQFGQNTGELFF
once,TRBJ2-3,NA,TRBV9,TGTGCCAGCAGCCTCTACGGAGCCCGCTCAGATACGCAGTATTTT,CASSLYGARSDTQYF
NA,TRBJ1-1,TRBD1,TRBV11-2,TGTGCCAGCAGCAGAGAGGGACAGGGTACCCGCGAAGCTTTCTTT,CASSREGQGTREAFF
NA,TRBJ2-7,TRBD1,TRBV12-3/TRBV12-4,TGTGCCAGCAGTTTCGGGACAGGCTACGAGCAGTACTTC,CASSFGTGYEQYF
NA,TRBJ2-7,TRBD1,TRBV4-1,TGCGCCAGCAGCCTTCACCGGGACAGGTTAGCCTACGAGCAGTACTTC,CASSLHRDRLAYEQYF
few,TRBJ2-7,TRBD1,TRBV4-2,TGTGCCAGCAGAACCAACAGGGGCCGCAGCTCCTACGAGCAGTACTTC,CASRTNRGRSSYEQYF
NA,TRBJ1-2,NA,TRBV5-4,TGTGCCAGCAGCTTGTTTACAGGGAGTATTATCGGCTACACCTTC,CASSLFTGSIIGYTF
NA,TRBJ2-6,NA,TRBV30,TGTGCCTGGAGTGTACTTTGGGGCAGGGAACGCTCTGGGGCCAACGTCCTGACTTTC,CAWSVLWGRERSGANVLTF
NA,TRBJ1-3,TRBD1,TRBV5-5,TGTGCCAGCAGCTTGGCGACAGGGAGAGGTGGAAACACCATATATTTT,CASSLATGRGGNTIYF
NA,TRBJ2-3,TRBD2,TRBV30,TGTGCCTGGAGTCCCGGGACTAGCGGCGTCACAGATACGCAGTATTTT,CAWSPGTSGVTDTQYF
NA,TRBJ2-3,NA,TRBV3-1/TRBV3-2,TGTGCCAGCAGCCAAGACAGGGCCAGCACAGATACGCAGTATTTT,CASSQDRASTDTQYF
NA,TRBJ2-5,TRBD2,TRBV11-3,TGTGCCAGCAGCTCCCGGAGCGGGACTATTCAAGAGACCCAGTACTTC,CASSSRSGTIQETQYF
NA,TRBJ1-5,TRBD1,TRBV6-5,TGTGCCAGCAGTCGTGGGACAGCTCACAATCAGCCCCAGCATTTT,CASSRGTAHNQPQHF
NA,TRBJ1-2,NA,TRBV28,TGTGCCAGCAGTTTGGGACACCCGAACTATGGCTACACCTTC,CASSLGHPNYGYTF
NA,TRBJ2-3,NA,TRBV11-3,TGTGCCAGCAGCCCAGGGACTGTCACAGATACGCAGTATTTT,CASSPGTVTDTQYF
once,TRBJ2-2,TRBD2,TRBV9,TGTGCCAGCAGCGTTGCGGGGGGGCCATTCCTGAACACCGGGGAGCTGTTTTTT,CASSVAGGPFLNTGELFF
NA,TRBJ1-5,TRBD1,TRBV6-2/TRBV6-3,TGTGCCAGCAGTTACTCAGCGACAGGGGCGATGAGCAATCAGCCCCAGCATTTT,CASSYSATGAMSNQPQHF